This T cell receptor beta chain was found in a study of blood T cell repertoires in COVID-19. The wider study: COVID-19 samples, acute and convalescent, were from the United States, Italy and Spain. Sources were T cells, B-cell-depleted T cells, or PBMCs; the material itself was cDNA or gDNA.

In the authors' workflow: Amplified reference gene primers provided the basis for estimating nucleated cell counts. Using immunoSEQ multiplex PCR, the repertoire was profiled, and TCRdb retains in-frame clones only, with some absent. That table supplies the V and J calls and clone size; D and trimming were determined from the DNA. The sample gives about 73,000 clones, 90% of which show up once; 4.5% to 5.5% is in the top ten. The trim removed 0 bases at V and 9 bases at J, leaving 7 bases unmatched. The CDR3 loop spans 14 amino acids. Germline assignment: CDR1 SGHTS and CDR2 YDEGEE. This chain joins TRBV5-8 and TRBJ1-1, with 8 bases lining up with TRBD1. Material: peripheral blood. The sequence was obtained from a woman in her late teens or twenties with acute or convalescent COVID-19. The CDR3 coding sequence is TGTGCCAGCAGCTTGGAGGACAGGGCTCATCAAGCTTTCTTT. This codes for CASSLEDRAHQAFF. Full variable domain (rest looked up from reference TRBV5-8 and TRBJ1-1): EAGVTQSPTHLIKTRGQQATLRCSPISGHTSVYWYQQALGLGLQFLLWYDEGEERNRGNFPPRFSGRQFPNYSSELNVNALELEDSALYLCASSLEDRAHQAFFGQGTRLTVV.